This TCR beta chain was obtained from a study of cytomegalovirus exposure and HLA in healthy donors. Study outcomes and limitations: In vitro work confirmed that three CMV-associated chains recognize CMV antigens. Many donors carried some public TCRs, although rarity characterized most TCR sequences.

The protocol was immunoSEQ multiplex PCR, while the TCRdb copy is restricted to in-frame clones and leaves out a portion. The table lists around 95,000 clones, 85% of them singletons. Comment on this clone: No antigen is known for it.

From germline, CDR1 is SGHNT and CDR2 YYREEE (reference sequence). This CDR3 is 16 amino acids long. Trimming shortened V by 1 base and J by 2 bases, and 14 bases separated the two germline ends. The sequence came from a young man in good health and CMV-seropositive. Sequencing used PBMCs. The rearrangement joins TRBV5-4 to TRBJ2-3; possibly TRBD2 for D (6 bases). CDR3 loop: CASSLIRLGDTDTQYF. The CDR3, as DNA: TGTGCCAGCAGCTTGATTAGACTAGGGGACACAGATACGCAGTATTTT.